Sequencing of this TCR beta chain was carried out in a study of blood T cell repertoires in COVID-19. This clone was found once. The CDR3 loop spans 15 amino acids. Looked up from germline, CDR1 is LGHDT and CDR2 is YNNKEL (reference sequence). Losses at the gene ends were 7 bases for V and 5 bases for J; bases not matched to a gene: 9. The data were produced by immunoSEQ multiplex PCR, yet TCRdb's version contains in-frame clones alone and is incomplete. The table records fewer than 200,000 clones, roughly 80% of them present only once. The genes are TRBV3-1 (or the pseudogene TRBV3-2) and TRBJ2-1; TRBD2 matches at 9 bases. Sequencing was carried out using PBMCs or T cells enriched from blood (not recorded which). The receptor comes from a woman between 40 and 55 years old with acute COVID-19. CDR3 in amino acids: CASNPSSGTHNEQFF. The CDR3 DNA reads TGTGCCAGCAATCCTTCTAGCGGGACCCACAATGAGCAGTTCTTC.